The 20 T cell receptor beta chains below were found in one sample sequenced in a study of T-cell reconstitution after alpha-beta-depleted transplantation in children. Unique molecular identifiers were incorporated during preparation of the TCRbeta library. TCRdb redid the calling of the PCR reads with MiXCR, one entry per CDR3 protein. The repertoire has some 840,000 distinct CDR3 sequences, around 17% of them found once; the top ten carry around 5.3%. Sequencing used PBMCs, mostly from graft donor cells, obtained 360 days after TCRalphabeta/CD19-depleted stem cell transplant. These receptors all come from a male patient younger than 18 who had a stem cell transplant for acute lymphoblastic leukemia, so the T cells may come from the graft donor.

The table lists this clonotype with many counts. The CDR3 is CASSQGALSSYNEQFF. In nucleotides, the CDR3 is TGTGCCAGCAGCCAAGGGGCCCTAAGCTCCTACAATGAGCAGTTCTTC. The chain employs TRBV14 and TRBJ2-1, with D unresolved. The CDR3 covers 16 residues. V shed 1 base and J shed 0 bases, with 10 bases lying between them. CDR1 SGHDN and CDR2 FVKESK come from the germline V gene.

The chain uses TRBV7-6 and TRBJ2-3; unclear D gene. V lost 2 bases and J 1 base, leaving 19 bases between the germline ends. The V gene's germline CDR1 is SGHVS and CDR2 FNYEAQ. This CDR3 comprises 18 residues. CDR3 residues: CASSLMRSVGIGTDTQYF. CDR3 DNA: TGTGCCAGCAGCTTAATGCGGTCGGTGGGAATCGGCACAGATACGCAGTATTTT.

This rearrangement joins TRBV20-1 to TRBJ2-7; no definite D call. Per the germline V gene, CDR1 is DFQATT and CDR2 is SNEGSKA (reference sequence). This CDR3 is built from 12 residues. V shed 2 bases and J shed 2 bases, with 7 bases lying between them. CDR3 amino acids: CSARSIPYEQYF. In nucleotides, the CDR3 is TGCAGTGCTAGAAGTATTCCCTACGAGCAGTACTTC.

This rearrangement joins TRBV10-3 to TRBJ1-6; 8 bases align to TRBD1. J lost 9 bases, V lost 5 bases, and 12 bases had no gene match. The germline V gene has CDR1 ENHRY and CDR2 SYGVKD. This CDR3 is 16 amino acids long. For the CDR3, the DNA is TGTGCCATCAGTATCTATATGACAGGGGAGGGTTCACCCCTCCACTTT. It translates to CAISIYMTGEGSPLHF.

The chain joins TRBV5-1 to TRBJ2-1; D call uncertain. This CDR3 contains 16 residues. The V gene's germline CDR1 is SGHRS and CDR2 YFSETQ. V was pared by 0 bases and J by 4 bases, with 14 bases between. The CDR3 sequence: CASSLGGGFPYNEQFF. The CDR3 coding sequence is TGCGCCAGCAGCTTGGGAGGTGGGTTCCCATACAATGAGCAGTTCTTC.

J is TRBJ2-5 and V is TRBV27; 7 bases are a match to TRBD1. Per the germline V gene, CDR1 is MNHEY and CDR2 is SMNVEV (reference sequence). The CDR3 sequence is 18 residues long. The V and J ends lost 4 bases and 1 base, in that order; junction bases with no gene match: 15. The DNA for the CDR3 is TGTGCCAGCAGTTCATTCCCCATCCCCAGACAGGGCCAAGAGACCCAGTACTTC. This codes for CASSSFPIPRQGQETQYF.

V usage is TRBV2 and J usage is TRBJ2-2; 11 bases agree with TRBD2. Germline lookup yields CDR1 SNHLY and CDR2 FYNNEI. V gave up 6 bases and J gave up 0 bases; unmatched junction bases: 3. The CDR3 loop spans 16 amino acids. This chain's CDR3 is CASREGLAANTGELFF. The CDR3 nucleotides read TGTGCCAGCAGGGAGGGACTAGCGGCGAACACCGGGGAGCTGTTTTTT. Looking up the rest from reference TRBV2 and TRBJ2-2 gives the full variable domain: EPEVTQTPSHQVTQMGQEVILRCVPISNHLYFYWYRQILGQKVEFLVSFYNNEISEKSEIFDDQFSVERPDGSNFTLKIRSTKLEDSAMYFCASREGLAANTGELFFGEGSRLTVL.

J is TRBJ2-2 and V is TRBV28; D unresolved. CDR3 size: 16 residues. The V and J ends lost 6 bases and 6 bases respectively, with 20 bases between them. Germline-derived CDR1 and CDR2 are MDHEN and SYDVKM. CDR3 DNA sequence: TGTGCCAGCAGCCCTACAGTACTCTACTATCCCGGGGAGCTGTTTTTT. This codes for CASSPTVLYYPGELFF.

This clonotype was recorded many times. V usage is TRBV24-1 and J usage is TRBJ2-1; D gene ambiguous. Between the trimmed V and J ends, which lost 0 bases and 1 base, there was a span of 9 bases. The CDR3 has 16 residues. Germline V gives CDR1 KGHDR, CDR2 SFDVKD. The DNA of the CDR3 is TGTGCCACCAGTGATTTGGGACCAGCGTCCTACAATGAGCAGTTCTTC. It codes for CATSDLGPASYNEQFF.

This clonotype was detected ten times or more. The rearrangement joins TRBV6-5 to TRBJ2-1; D unclear. The CDR3 runs 13 residues. The V and J ends lost 2 bases and 1 base respectively, with 3 bases between them. Per the germline V gene, CDR1 is MNHEY and CDR2 is SVGAGI. The CDR3 spells CASSYTSYNEQFF. In nucleotides, the CDR3 is TGTGCCAGCAGTTACACGTCCTACAATGAGCAGTTCTTC.

In its sample, this clonotype was seen a few times. This chain links TRBV13 with TRBJ2-1, with 8 positions matching TRBD2. Germline V gives CDR1 PRHDT, CDR2 FYEKMQ (reference sequence). This CDR3 region has 15 residues. Trimming at V came to 4 bases and at J to 9 bases, leaving 11 bases not matched to a gene. In DNA form, the CDR3 reads TGTGCCAGCAGCTCAGGGACTAGAGTACTTAGTGAGCAGTTCTTC. Amino acid sequence: CASSSGTRVLSEQFF.

About this clonotype itself: At one end, the junction sequence differs from germline, possibly due to a read error. The rearrangement links TRBV3-1 to TRBJ2-1; the D gene is possibly TRBD2 (6 bases). Germline assignment: CDR1 LGHDT and CDR2 YNNKEL (reference sequence). The CDR3 extends over 16 amino acids. CDR3: CASSPAKGAGYSEQFF. The CDR3 bases are TGTGCCAGCAGCCCCGCTAAGGGTGCGGGGTACAGTGAGCAGTTCTTC.

This chain connects TRBV7-2 to TRBJ2-1, with 11 bases that match TRBD2. In germline, CDR1 is SGHTA, CDR2 FQGNSA. The CDR3 runs 15 residues. V shed 4 bases and J 9 bases; nucleotides not matched to a gene: 8. The CDR3 DNA sequence: TGTGCCAGCAGCTCCACTAGCGGGAGCCGGGGTGAGCAGTTCTTC. As protein: CASSSTSGSRGEQFF.

This clonotype was picked up many times. J is TRBJ2-1 and V is TRBV24-1, with a weak D call TRBD1 (5 bases). Germline loops: CDR1 KGHDR, CDR2 SFDVKD. V shed 6 bases and J shed 3 bases, with 14 bases lying between them. This CDR3 comprises 15 residues. CDR3 in amino acids: CATSKDSDLYNEQFF. DNA for the CDR3: TGTGCCACCAGTAAAGACAGTGATCTCTACAATGAGCAGTTCTTC.

A remark on this clonotype: A junction boundary mismatches the germline segment, possibly from a read error. The rearrangement joins TRBV9 to TRBJ2-7, with 13 bases matching TRBD2. Germline CDR1 SGDLS, CDR2 YYNGEE. This CDR3 contains 18 residues. Here the CDR3 reads CASSVGRRAGLAGPVLNF. CDR3 sequence (DNA): TGTGCCAGCAGCGTAGGTAGGAGAGCGGGACTAGCGGGACCCGTGCTCAACTTC.

V is TRBV5-1 and J is TRBJ2-1, with D tentatively TRBD1 or TRBD2 (5 bases each). CDR1 and CDR2 from the germline V gene are SGHRS and YFSETQ. CDR3 size: 15 residues. The V and J ends lost 6 bases and 4 bases respectively, with 17 bases between them. CDR3 nucleotide sequence: TGCGCCAGCATCCAGGACTCTGGGGGATACAATGAGCAGTTCTTC. Amino acids: CASIQDSGGYNEQFF.

This clonotype was picked up a small number of times. The genes are TRBV12-3 or TRBV12-4 and TRBJ2-1; TRBD2 aligns across 8 bases. The CDR3 is made up of 13 amino acids. J gave up 8 bases and V 8 bases, and 8 bases lay outside the gene matches. CDR3 nucleotides: TGTGCCAGCCAGGGGACTAGTTCTCATGAGCAGTTCTTC. Its protein product is CASQGTSSHEQFF.

There are a few counts of this clonotype. The V and J genes are TRBV25-1 and TRBJ2-1, with D possibly TRBD1 on 5 matching bases. This CDR3 has 19 amino acids. Germline CDR1 reads MGHDK; CDR2 reads SYGVNS. V dropped 4 bases and J dropped 5 bases, with 27 bases sitting between them. CDR3: CASSVSGAGKEVYNNEQFF. The CDR3 DNA follows: TGTGCCAGCAGTGTCAGTGGGGCAGGGAAGGAAGTCTATAACAATGAGCAGTTCTTC.

The gene calls are TRBV2 and TRBJ1-2, with D maybe TRBD1 (6 bases). This CDR3 has 15 amino acids. CDR1 is SNHLY and CDR2 is FYNNEI in the germline V gene. V lost 7 bases to trimming and J lost 4 bases, with 19 bases between them. The CDR3 sequence: CASKGRGGGVYGYTF. CDR3 nucleotides: TGTGCCAGCAAGGGGCGAGGGGGAGGGGTCTATGGCTACACCTTC.

This clonotype has only a few counts. The V call is TRBV24-1, the J call TRBJ2-2, with D tentatively TRBD1 (6 bases). The CDR3 is 14 amino acids. Trimming pared 8 bases from V and 2 bases from J, leaving 11 bases between. Germline assignment: CDR1 KGHDR and CDR2 SFDVKD. The CDR3: CATKGQINTGELFF. The DNA for the CDR3 is TGTGCCACCAAGGGACAAATTAACACCGGGGAGCTGTTTTTT.